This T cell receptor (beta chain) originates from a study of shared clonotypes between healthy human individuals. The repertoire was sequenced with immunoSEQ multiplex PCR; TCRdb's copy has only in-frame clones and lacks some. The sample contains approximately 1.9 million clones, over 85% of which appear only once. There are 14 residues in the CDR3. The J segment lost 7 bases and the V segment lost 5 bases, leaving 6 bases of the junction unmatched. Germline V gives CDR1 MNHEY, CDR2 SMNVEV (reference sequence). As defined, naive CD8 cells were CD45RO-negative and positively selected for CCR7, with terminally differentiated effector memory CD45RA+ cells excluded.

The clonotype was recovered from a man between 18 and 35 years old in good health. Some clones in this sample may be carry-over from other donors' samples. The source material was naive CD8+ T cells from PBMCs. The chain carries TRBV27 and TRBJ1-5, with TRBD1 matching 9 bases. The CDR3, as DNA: TGTGCCAGCAGTCTAAGGACAGGGGAACAGCCCCAGCATTTT. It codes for CASSLRTGEQPQHF.